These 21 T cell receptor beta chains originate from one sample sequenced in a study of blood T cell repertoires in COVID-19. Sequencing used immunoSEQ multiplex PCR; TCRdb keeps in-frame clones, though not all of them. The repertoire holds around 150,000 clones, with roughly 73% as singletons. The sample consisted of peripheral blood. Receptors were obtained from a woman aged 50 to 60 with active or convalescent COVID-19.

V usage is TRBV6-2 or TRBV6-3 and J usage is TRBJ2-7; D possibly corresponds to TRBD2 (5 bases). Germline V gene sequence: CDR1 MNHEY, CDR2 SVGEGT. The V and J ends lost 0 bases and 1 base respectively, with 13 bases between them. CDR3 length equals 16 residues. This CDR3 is CASSYSTQRSSYEQYF. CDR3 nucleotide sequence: TGTGCCAGCAGTTACTCGACCCAGCGGAGTTCCTACGAGCAGTACTTC.

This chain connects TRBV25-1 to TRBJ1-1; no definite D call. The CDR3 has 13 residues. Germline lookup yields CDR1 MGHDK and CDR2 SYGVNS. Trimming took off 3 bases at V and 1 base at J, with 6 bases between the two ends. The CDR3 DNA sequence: TGTGCCAGCAGTGAGGCAGAGAACACTGAAGCTTTCTTT. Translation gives CASSEAENTEAFF.

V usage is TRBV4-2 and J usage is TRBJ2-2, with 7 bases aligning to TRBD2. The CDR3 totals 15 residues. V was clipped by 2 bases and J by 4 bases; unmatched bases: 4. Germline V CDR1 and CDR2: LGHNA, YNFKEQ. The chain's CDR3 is CASSQSGLPTGELFF. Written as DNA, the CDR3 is TGTGCCAGCAGCCAATCGGGACTACCCACCGGGGAGCTGTTTTTT.

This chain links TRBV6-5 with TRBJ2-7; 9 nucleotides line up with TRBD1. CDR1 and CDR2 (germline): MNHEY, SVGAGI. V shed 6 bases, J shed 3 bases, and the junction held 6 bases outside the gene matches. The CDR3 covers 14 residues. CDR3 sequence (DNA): TGTGCCAGCAGCAGGGACAGGGTAGGCTACGAGCAGTACTTC. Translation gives CASSRDRVGYEQYF.

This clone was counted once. CDR3 nucleotide sequence: TGTGCCAGCAGCTTAGGGGCAGCGGGGGAGCAGTTCTTC. This encodes CASSLGAAGEQFF. This chain uses TRBV7-6 with TRBJ2-1, with 7 bases identical to TRBD2. V lost 1 base to trimming and J lost 10 bases; unmatched junction nucleotides: 4. The CDR3 is 13 residues long. Germline CDR1 is SGHVS and CDR2 is FNYEAQ.

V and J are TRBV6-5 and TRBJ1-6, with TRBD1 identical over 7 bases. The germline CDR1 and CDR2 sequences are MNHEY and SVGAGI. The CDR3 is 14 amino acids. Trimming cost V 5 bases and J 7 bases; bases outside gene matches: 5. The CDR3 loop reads CASSRTGVNSPLHF. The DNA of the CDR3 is TGTGCCAGCAGTCGAACAGGGGTAAATTCACCCCTCCACTTT.

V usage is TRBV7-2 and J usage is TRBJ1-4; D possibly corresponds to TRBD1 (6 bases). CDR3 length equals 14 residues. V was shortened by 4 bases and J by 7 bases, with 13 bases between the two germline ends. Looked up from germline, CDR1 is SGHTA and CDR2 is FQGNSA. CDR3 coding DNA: TGTGCCAGCAGCTCACAGGGAATTGGTGAAAAACTGTTTTTT. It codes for CASSSQGIGEKLFF.

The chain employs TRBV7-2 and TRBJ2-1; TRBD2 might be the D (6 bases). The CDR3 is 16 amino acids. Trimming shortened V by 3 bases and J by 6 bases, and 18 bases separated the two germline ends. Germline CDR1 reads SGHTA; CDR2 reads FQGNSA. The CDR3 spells CASSFLSEGRSNEQFF. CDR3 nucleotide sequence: TGTGCCAGCAGCTTCTTGTCGGAGGGGCGTTCCAATGAGCAGTTCTTC.

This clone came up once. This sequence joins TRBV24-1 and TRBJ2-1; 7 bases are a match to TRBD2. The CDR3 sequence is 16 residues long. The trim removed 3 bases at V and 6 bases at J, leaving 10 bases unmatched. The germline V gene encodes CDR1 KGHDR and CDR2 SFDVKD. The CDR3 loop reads CATSDLQRTRVNEQFF. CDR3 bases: TGTGCCACCAGTGATCTTCAAAGGACTAGAGTCAATGAGCAGTTCTTC.

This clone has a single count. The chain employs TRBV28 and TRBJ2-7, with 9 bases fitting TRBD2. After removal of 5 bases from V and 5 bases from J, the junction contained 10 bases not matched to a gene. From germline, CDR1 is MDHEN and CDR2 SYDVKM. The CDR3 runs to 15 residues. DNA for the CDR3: TGTGCCAGCAGTCCCCATAGCGGGAGATACCACGAGCAGTACTTC. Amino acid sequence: CASSPHSGRYHEQYF.

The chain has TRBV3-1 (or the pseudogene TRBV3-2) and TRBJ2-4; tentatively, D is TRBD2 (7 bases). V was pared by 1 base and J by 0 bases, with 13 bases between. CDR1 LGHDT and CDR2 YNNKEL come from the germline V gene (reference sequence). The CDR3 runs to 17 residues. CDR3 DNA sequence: TGTGCCAGCAGCCAAGGCATGGGGGGGCTAGCCAAAAACATTCAGTACTTC. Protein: CASSQGMGGLAKNIQYF.

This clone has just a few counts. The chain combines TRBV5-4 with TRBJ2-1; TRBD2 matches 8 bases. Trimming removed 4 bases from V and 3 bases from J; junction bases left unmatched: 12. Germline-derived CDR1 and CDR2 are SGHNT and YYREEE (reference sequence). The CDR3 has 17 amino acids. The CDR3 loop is CASSPLAGGRDYNEQFF. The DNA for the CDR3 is TGTGCCAGCAGCCCTCTAGCGGGCGGCCGCGACTACAATGAGCAGTTCTTC.

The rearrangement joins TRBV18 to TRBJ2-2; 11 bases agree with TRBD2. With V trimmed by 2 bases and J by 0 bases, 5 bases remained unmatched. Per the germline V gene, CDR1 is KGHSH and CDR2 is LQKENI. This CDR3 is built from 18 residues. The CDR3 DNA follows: TGTGCCAGCTCACCAAGGACTAGCGGGCCCGCGAACACCGGGGAGCTGTTTTTT. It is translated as CASSPRTSGPANTGELFF.

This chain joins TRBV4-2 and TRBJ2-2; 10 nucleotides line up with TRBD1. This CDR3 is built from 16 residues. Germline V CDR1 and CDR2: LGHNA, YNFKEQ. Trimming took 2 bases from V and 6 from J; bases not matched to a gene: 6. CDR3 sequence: CASSQNLGTGAGELFF. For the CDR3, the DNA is TGTGCCAGCAGCCAAAATTTGGGGACAGGGGCCGGGGAGCTGTTTTTT.

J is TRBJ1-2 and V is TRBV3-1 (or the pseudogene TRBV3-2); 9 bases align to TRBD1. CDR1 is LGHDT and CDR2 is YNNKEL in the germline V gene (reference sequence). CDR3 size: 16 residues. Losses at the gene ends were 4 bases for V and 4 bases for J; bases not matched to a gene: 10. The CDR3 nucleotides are TGTGCCAGCAGCCCCTCTGGAGGGACAGGGCTCTATGGCTACACCTTC. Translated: CASSPSGGTGLYGYTF.

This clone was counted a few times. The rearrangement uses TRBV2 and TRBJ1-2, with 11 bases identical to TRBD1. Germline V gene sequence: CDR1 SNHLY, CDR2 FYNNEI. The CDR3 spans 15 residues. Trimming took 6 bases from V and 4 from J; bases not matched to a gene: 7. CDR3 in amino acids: CASRPGQGAGYGYTF. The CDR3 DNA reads TGTGCCAGCAGGCCCGGACAGGGGGCGGGCTATGGCTACACCTTC.

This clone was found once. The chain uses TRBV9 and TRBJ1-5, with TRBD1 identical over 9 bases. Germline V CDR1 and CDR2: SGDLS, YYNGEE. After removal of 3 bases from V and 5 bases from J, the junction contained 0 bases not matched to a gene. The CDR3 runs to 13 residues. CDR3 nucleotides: TGTGCCAGCAGCGGACAGGGGGATCAGCCCCAGCATTTT. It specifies CASSGQGDQPQHF.

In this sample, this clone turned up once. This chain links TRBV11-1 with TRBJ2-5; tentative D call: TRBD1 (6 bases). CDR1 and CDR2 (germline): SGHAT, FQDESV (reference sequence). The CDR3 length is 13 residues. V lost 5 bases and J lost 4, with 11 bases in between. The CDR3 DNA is TGTGCCAGCAGCCAGCAGGGGATAGAGACCCAGTACTTC. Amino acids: CASSQQGIETQYF. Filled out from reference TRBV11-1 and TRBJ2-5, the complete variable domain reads EAEVAQSPRYKITEKSQAVAFWCDPISGHATLYWYRQILGQGPELLVQFQDESVVDDSQLPKDRFSAERLKGVDSTLKIQPAELGDSAMYLCASSQQGIETQYFGPGTRLLVL.

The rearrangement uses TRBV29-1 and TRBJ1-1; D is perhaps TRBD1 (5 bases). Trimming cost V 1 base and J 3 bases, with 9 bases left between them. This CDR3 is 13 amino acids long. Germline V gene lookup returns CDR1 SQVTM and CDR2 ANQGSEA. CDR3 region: CSVEVSQDTEAFF. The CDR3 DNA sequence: TGCAGCGTTGAAGTGTCACAGGACACTGAAGCTTTCTTT.

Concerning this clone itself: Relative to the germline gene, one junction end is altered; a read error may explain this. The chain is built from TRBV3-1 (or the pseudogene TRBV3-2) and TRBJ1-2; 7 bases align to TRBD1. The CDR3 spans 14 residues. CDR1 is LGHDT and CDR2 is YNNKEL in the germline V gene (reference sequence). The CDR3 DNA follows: TGTGCCAGCAGCCAACTACAGGGGAACTTTGGCTACACCTTC. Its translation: CASSQLQGNFGYTF.

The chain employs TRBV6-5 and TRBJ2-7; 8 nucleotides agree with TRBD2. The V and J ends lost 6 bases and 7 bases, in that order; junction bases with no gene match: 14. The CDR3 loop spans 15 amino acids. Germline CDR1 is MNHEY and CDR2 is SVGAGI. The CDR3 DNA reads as TGTGCCAGCAGGGACAGTGGGGGCGGGAGGCAAGAGCAGTACTTC. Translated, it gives CASRDSGGGRQEQYF.